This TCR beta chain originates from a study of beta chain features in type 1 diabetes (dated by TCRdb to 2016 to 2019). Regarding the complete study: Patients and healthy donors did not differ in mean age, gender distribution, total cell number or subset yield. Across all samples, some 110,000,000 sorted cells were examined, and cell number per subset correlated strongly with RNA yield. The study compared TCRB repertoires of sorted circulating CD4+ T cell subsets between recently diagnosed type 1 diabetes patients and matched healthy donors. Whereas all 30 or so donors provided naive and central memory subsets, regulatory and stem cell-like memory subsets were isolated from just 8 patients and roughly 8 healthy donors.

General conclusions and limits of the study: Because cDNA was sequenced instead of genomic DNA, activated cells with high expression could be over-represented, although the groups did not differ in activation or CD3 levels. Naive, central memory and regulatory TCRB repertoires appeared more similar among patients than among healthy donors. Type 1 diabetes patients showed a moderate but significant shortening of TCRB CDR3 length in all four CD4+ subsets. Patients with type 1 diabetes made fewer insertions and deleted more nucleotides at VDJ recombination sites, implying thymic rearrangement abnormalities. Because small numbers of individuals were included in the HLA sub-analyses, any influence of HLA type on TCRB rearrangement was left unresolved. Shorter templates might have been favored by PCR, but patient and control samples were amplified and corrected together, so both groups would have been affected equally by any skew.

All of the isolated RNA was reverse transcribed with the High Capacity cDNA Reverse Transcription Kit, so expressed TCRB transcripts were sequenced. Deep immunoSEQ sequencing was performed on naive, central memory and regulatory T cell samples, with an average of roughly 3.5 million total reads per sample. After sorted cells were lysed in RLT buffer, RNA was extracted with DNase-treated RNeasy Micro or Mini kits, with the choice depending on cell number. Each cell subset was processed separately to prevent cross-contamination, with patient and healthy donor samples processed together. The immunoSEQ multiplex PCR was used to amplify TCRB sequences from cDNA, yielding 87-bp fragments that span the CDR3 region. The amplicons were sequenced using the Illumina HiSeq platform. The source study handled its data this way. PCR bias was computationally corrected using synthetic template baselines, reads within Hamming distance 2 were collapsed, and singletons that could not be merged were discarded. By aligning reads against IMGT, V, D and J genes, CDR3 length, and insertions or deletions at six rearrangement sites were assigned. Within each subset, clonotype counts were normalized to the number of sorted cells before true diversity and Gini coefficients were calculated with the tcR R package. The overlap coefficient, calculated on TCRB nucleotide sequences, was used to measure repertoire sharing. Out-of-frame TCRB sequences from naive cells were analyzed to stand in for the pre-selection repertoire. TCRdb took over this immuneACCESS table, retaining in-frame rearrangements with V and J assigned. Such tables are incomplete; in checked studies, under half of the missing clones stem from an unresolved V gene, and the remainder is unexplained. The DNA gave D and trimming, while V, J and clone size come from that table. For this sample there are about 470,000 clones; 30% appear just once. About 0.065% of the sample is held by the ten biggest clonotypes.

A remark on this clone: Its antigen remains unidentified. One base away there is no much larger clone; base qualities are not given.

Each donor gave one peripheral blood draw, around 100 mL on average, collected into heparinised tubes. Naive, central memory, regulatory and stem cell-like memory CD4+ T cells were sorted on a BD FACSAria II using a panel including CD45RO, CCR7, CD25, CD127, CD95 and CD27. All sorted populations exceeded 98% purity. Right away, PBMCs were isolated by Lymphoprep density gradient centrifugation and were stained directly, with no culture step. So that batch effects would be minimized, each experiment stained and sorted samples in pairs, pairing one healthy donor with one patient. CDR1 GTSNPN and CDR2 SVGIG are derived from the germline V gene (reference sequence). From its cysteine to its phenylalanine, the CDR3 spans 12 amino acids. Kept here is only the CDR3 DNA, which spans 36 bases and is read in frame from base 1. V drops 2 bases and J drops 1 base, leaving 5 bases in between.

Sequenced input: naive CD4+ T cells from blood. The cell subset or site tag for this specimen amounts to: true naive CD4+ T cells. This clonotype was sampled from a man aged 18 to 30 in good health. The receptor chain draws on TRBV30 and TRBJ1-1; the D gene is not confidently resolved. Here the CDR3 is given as CAWSHTNTEAFF. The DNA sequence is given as TGTGCCTGGAGTCACACGAACACTGAAGCTTTCTTT. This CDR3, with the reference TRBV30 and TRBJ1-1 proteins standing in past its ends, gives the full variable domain SQTIHQWPATLVQPVGSPLSLECTVEGTSNPNLYWYRQAAGRGLQLLFYSVGIGQISSEVPQNLSASRPQDRQFILSSKKLLLSDSGFYLCAWSHTNTEAFFGQGTRLTVV.